Included here is one T cell receptor beta chain sequence, with context. Its antigen is undetermined. The data were taken from a study of yellow fever vaccine responses in identical twins. Overall study findings and caveats: On the reported evidence, twins' vaccine T cell responses seemed partly convergent and partly personalized.

V was shortened by 1 base and J by 5 bases, with 2 bases between the two germline ends. Germline V gene sequence: CDR1 LNHDA, CDR2 SQIVND (reference sequence). The CDR3 covers 11 residues. TCRdb re-called the RT-PCR reads with MiXCR, one entry per CDR3 protein. The sample has roughly 15,000 distinct CDR3 sequences, 70% to 85% seen once. This clonotype was obtained from a woman younger than 30 who received the yellow fever vaccine. The input for sequencing was T cells from blood (PBMCs), unsorted or a sorted subset (not recorded which), taken before or after yellow fever vaccination (not recorded which). This chain links TRBV19 with TRBJ1-1, with no clear D. CDR3 sequence (DNA): TGTGCCAGTAGTATAGTGACTGAAGCTTTCTTT. Translated, it gives CASSIVTEAFF.